The text below deals with one T cell receptor (beta chain). The sample belongs to a study of shared clonotypes between healthy human individuals. Looked up from germline, CDR1 is SGHVS and CDR2 is FQNEAQ. The CDR3 sequence is 15 residues long. With 1 base removed from V and 3 bases from J, the gap between germline ends came to 10 bases. Generated by immunoSEQ multiplex PCR, the TCRdb table keeps only in-frame clones and is missing some. The sample has roughly 2.5 million clones; around nine tenths are singletons. The specimen sequenced was naive CD4+ T cells sorted from blood. Subset indicated: CD45RA+ positively selected. The sequence came from a man younger than 30 in good health. The genes are TRBV7-8 and TRBJ1-5, with D possibly TRBD1 on 5 matching bases. CDR3 sequence (DNA): TGTGCCAGCAGCTTAGATGGCAGGGTCAATCAGCCCCAGCATTTT. It yields the protein CASSLDGRVNQPQHF.